One and the same sample provided the 3 T cell receptor beta chains below, sequenced in a study of siplizumab effects on memory and regulatory T cells. The method was immunoSEQ multiplex PCR; TCRdb's version includes in-frame clones alone and lacks a portion of them. The sample has tens of thousands of clones; 91% are singletons. Input material: CD8+ T cells sorted from blood. The receptors here all came from a human donor in good health.

The chain carries TRBV7-8 and TRBJ2-1; 8 bases align to TRBD2. Germline CDR1 is SGHVS and CDR2 is FQNEAQ. With V trimmed by 1 base and J by 3 bases, 5 bases remained unmatched. This CDR3 region has 16 residues. CDR3 residues: CASSLGRRGDYNEQFF. DNA for the CDR3: TGTGCCAGCAGCTTAGGTAGGCGGGGGGACTACAATGAGCAGTTCTTC.

This clone was recorded only once. This chain joins TRBV6-1 and TRBJ2-2; D possibly corresponds to TRBD1 (6 bases). Trimming removed 4 bases at V and 3 bases at J, with 9 bases between. The germline CDR1 and CDR2 sequences are MNHNS and SASEGT. The CDR3 spans 14 residues. In DNA, the CDR3 is TGTGCCAGCAGTGGAAGGGGGTACACCGGGGAGCTGTTTTTT. The encoded protein is CASSGRGYTGELFF.

The CDR3 bases are TGTGCCAGCCTTGGACAGGGGGTGGGGAATGGCTACACCTTC. Translated, it gives CASLGQGVGNGYTF. V gene TRBV27 combines with J gene TRBJ1-2; TRBD1 matches 10 bases. V trimming: 8 bases; J trimming: 6 bases; junction bases outside the gene matches: 9. The CDR3 is 14 residues long. Germline V gene lookup returns CDR1 MNHEY and CDR2 SMNVEV (reference sequence).